The rows below give T cell receptor beta chains drawn from one sample of a study of cytomegalovirus exposure and HLA in healthy donors. The table came from immunoSEQ multiplex PCR; TCRdb's copy has only in-frame clones and leaves some out. Of some 150,000 clones listed, around 74% are singletons. Sequencing was performed on PBMCs. The receptors were gathered from a man in his forties or fifties in good health and CMV-seropositive. Each CDR3 is given with its conserved first and last residue. D genes are given only for firm matches.

d_call	j_call	v_call	cdr3_aa
TRBD1	TRBJ1-1	TRBV5-1	CASSFATGDTEAFF
TRBD2	TRBJ2-7	TRBV28	CASSLVAGGHEQYF
-	TRBJ1-3	TRBV10-3	CAISGQRVNSGNTIYF
-	TRBJ2-3	TRBV28	CASSFSAGGTDTQYF
-	TRBJ2-5	TRBV2	CASIAGETQYF
TRBD1	TRBJ1-1	TRBV6-1	CASRTDRAWGTEAFF
TRBD2	TRBJ2-1	TRBV5-8	CASSLLAGGWDEQFF
TRBD2	TRBJ2-7	TRBV5-1	CASSTTSGSAYEQYF
TRBD2	TRBJ2-3	TRBV29-1	CSVEGGGGSNIGTDTQYF
TRBD2	TRBJ2-1	TRBV2	CASSETGTSGSNEQFF
-	TRBJ2-7	TRBV7-8	CASSRRSYEQYF
TRBD1	TRBJ2-3	TRBV10-1	CASSETGAATDTQYF
-	TRBJ2-5	TRBV6-5	CASRPGVAEVETQYF
-	TRBJ1-5	TRBV6-1	CASSGVREGDNQPQHF
-	TRBJ1-1	TRBV6-5	CASSHPGYTEAFF
-	TRBJ2-1	TRBV9	CASSSRDWGHEQFF